The entry below describes one TCR beta chain. Its antigen is unknown. Base quality data are lacking; no much larger clone is found one base away. This entry comes from a study of post-analysis software for immune sequencing data (dated by TCRdb to the mid-2010s). For context, the study as a whole: Recorded disease courses included relapsing-remitting, secondary progressive and progressive-relapsing multiple sclerosis, with some patients lacking subtype annotation. A subset of samples was prepared in parallel using single-end sample barcoding, then pooled and co-amplified after Illumina adapter ligation. The multiple sclerosis patient repertoires were compared with 10 or so previously published healthy control repertoires from donors aged 6 to 25 years. Overall study results and their limits: Direct clustering with F measure revealed strong co-clustering of samples prepared in the same batch, which led to a batch-effect correction. The control group was slightly older than the multiple sclerosis patient group. Patients showed significantly higher frequencies than controls for about five TRBV segments, among them TRBV5-6, TRBV5-1 and TRBV20-1. Normalized Chao1 diversity was significantly lower in multiple sclerosis patients than controls, suggesting substantial peripheral T-cell clonal expansion.

The library came from PCR. The run used an Illumina HiSeq 2500. To reduce PCR and sequencing biases, unique molecular identifiers were built into the TCR beta cDNA libraries. Per 1 to 10 million input T cells, roughly 500,000 cDNA molecules were obtained, such that each molecule approximated one T cell. The patient libraries were prepared and sequenced with the same protocol used for the earlier healthy control dataset. Within a given batch, samples were prepared together, multiplexed and sequenced on the same HiSeq lane. The original methods were these. Raw barcoded reads were processed with MIGEC, discarding single-read molecular identifier groups before consensus assembly and CDR3 extraction. VDJtools was used for post-analysis of the clonotype tables, and diversity was normalized by down-sampling every dataset to the size of the smallest sample. Repertoire overlap clustering matched CDR3 amino acid but not nucleotide sequences to correct batch-related cross-sample contamination. Through fastp at Q25 and MiXCR, TCRdb rebuilt clones from the public reads, retaining in-frame beta chains. Under each unique CDR3 protein, matching rows form one entry showing the most common genes and DNA. TCRdb's processing, not the authors', yielded these V and J calls. Across this sample there are about 560,000 distinct CDR3 sequences, with 44% seen only once. Around 1.7% of the sample belongs to the ten largest clones.

To demonstrate the VDJtools post-analysis software, TCR beta repertoires were profiled from the peripheral blood of 13 young patients with multiple sclerosis. The patients with multiple sclerosis were children and adolescents between about 6 and 15 years of age. Taken from cysteine to phenylalanine, the CDR3 has 11 residues. CDR3 DNA is the only sequence kept; it has 33 bases, read in frame from the first base. The germline V gene specifies SQVTM as CDR1 and ANQGSEA as CDR2. V is reduced by 6 bases and J by 2 bases, leaving a spacing of 7 bases between them. The material sequenced was blood. The TCR sequence derives from a girl aged 5 to 17 with multiple sclerosis. Rearrangement joined TRBV29-1 to TRBJ2-5; the D gene is not confidently resolved. The sequenced DNA is TGCAGCGTCGCCACGCAAGAGACCCAGTACTTC. This translates into CSVATQETQYF.